This paragraph covers one TCR beta chain sequence. Clones were read by immunoSEQ multiplex PCR, and TCRdb kept only the in-frame ones, dropping some. The sample carries approximately 15,000 clones, over 70% recorded once. The source of the sample is a study of tumor-infiltrating lymphocytes in localized non-small cell lung cancer. Study overall: Patients included smokers and never-smokers with various histologies, some sampled after neoadjuvant chemotherapy.

Unmatched junction bases numbered 5, after V lost 3 bases and J lost 1 base. The CDR3 runs 16 residues. Germline V gene sequence: CDR1 KGHSH, CDR2 LQKENI. This TCR was sampled from a human donor with non-small cell lung cancer. The sample taken for sequencing was lung tumor tissue. The gene calls are TRBV18 and TRBJ1-5; 8 bases agree with TRBD1. The CDR3 region has the DNA TGTGCCAGCTCACCCGGACAGGGAAAGAGCAATCAGCCCCAGCATTTT. This codes for CASSPGQGKSNQPQHF. The full variable domain, rest sourced from reference TRBV18 and TRBJ1-5, is NAGVMQNPRHLVRRRGQEARLRCSPMKGHSHVYWYRQLPEEGLKFMVYLQKENIIDESGMPKERFSAEFPKEGPSILRIQQVVRGDSAAYFCASSPGQGKSNQPQHFGDGTRLSIL.